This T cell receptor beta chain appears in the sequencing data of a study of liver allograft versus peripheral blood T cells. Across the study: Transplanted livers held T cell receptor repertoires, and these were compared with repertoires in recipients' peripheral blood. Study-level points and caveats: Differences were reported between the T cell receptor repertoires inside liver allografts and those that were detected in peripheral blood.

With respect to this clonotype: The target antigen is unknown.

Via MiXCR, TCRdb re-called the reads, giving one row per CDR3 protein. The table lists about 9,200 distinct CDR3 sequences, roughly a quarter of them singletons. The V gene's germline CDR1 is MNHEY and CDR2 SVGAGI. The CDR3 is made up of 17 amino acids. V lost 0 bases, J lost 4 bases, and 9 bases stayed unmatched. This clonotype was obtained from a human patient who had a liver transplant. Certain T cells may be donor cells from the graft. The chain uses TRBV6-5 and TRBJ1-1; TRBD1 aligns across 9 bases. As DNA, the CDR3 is TGTGCCAGCAGTTACTCGTTCTTGGGACAGGGTGGCACTGAAGCTTTCTTT. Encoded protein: CASSYSFLGQGGTEAFF.